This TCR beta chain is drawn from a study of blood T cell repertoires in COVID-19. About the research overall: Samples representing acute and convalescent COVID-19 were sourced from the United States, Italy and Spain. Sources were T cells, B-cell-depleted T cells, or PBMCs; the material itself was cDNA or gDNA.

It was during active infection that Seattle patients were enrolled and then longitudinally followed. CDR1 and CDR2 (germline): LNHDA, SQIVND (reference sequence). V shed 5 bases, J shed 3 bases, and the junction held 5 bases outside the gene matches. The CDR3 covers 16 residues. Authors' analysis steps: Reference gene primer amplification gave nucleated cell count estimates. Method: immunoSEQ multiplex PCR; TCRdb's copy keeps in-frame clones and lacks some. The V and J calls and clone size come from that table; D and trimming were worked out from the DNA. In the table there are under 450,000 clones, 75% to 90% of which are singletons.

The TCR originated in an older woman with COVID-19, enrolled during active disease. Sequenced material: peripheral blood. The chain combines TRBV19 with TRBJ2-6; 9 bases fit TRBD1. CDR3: CASSLGTGFGANVLTF. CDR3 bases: TGTGCCAGTAGTCTCGGGACAGGGTTTGGGGCCAACGTCCTGACTTTC.